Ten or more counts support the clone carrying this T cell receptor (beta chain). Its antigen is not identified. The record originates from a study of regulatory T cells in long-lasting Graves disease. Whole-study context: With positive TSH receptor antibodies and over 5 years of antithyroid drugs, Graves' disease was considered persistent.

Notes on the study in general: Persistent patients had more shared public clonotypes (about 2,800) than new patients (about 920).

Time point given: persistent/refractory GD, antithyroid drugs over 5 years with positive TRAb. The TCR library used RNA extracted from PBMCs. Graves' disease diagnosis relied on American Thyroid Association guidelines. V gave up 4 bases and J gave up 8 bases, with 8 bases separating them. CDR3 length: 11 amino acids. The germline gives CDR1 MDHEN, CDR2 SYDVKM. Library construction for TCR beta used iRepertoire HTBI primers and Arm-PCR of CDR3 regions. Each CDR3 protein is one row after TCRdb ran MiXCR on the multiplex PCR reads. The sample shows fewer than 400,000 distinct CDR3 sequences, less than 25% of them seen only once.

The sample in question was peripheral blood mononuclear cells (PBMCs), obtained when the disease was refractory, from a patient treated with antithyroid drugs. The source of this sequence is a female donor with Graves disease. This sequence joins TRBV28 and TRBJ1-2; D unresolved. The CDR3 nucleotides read TGTGCCAGCAGTTCTCGGAGGGGCTACACCTTC. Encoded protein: CASSSRRGYTF.